One sample yielded the 6 T cell receptor beta chains listed below, sequenced in a study of T cell repertoires in cytomegalovirus infection. TCRdb processed the reads anew with MiXCR; each CDR3 protein has one entry. Here the sample spans some 170,000 distinct CDR3 sequences, roughly 17% being singletons. The sample comprised CD8+ T cells from PBMCs. These receptors were collected from a human donor in good health (CMV status not recorded). Some clones in this sample may be carry-over from other donors' samples.

The chain couples TRBV28 to TRBJ2-7; 11 bases are shared with TRBD2. The CDR3 runs to 16 residues. V lost 4 bases, J lost 5 bases, and 10 bases stayed unmatched. Germline CDR1 and CDR2: MDHEN and SYDVKM. CDR3 protein: CASSSDIAGGLDEQYF. CDR3 DNA sequence: TGTGCCAGCAGTTCAGATATAGCGGGGGGGCTCGACGAGCAGTACTTC.

This clonotype was counted between two and nine times. The junction and the germline gene differ at one end; a read error may be behind it. V usage is TRBV7-9 and J usage is TRBJ2-1; 13 bases agree with TRBD2. CDR1 is SEHNR, CDR2 FQNEAQ, per germline (reference sequence). This CDR3 has 14 residues. The DNA for the CDR3 is TGTGCCAGCAGCCTTGGACTAGCGGGGGCTAATACGATCTTC. It codes for CASSLGLAGANTIF.

The chain uses TRBV7-9 and TRBJ1-5, with D possibly matching TRBD1 (6 bases). The CDR3 has 14 residues. Germline loops: CDR1 SEHNR, CDR2 FQNEAQ (reference sequence). Trimming cost V 1 base and J 5 bases, with 9 bases left between them. Here the CDR3 reads CASSLGQADQPQHF. DNA for the CDR3: TGTGCCAGCAGCTTAGGACAGGCCGATCAGCCCCAGCATTTT.

This clonotype showed up many times. The V call is TRBV7-2, the J call TRBJ2-3; no firm D call. V gave up 2 bases and J gave up 4 bases, with 19 bases separating them. This CDR3 has 17 amino acids. Germline CDR1 reads SGHTA; CDR2 reads FQGNSA. CDR3 protein: CASSLRSVGTVSDTQYF. The CDR3 bases are TGTGCCAGCAGCTTACGGTCGGTGGGTACGGTCTCAGATACGCAGTATTTT.

The table lists this clonotype with many counts. The V and J genes are TRBV7-2 and TRBJ1-2; tentative D call: TRBD1 (6 bases). The CDR3 is made up of 18 amino acids. Germline-derived CDR1 and CDR2 are SGHTA and FQGNSA. V dropped 1 base and J dropped 4 bases, with 22 bases sitting between them. DNA for the CDR3: TGTGCCAGCAGCTTAGTCTCCAGGGGCACGCAGCGGGGCTATGGCTACACCTTC. The encoded protein is CASSLVSRGTQRGYGYTF.

J is TRBJ2-7 and V is TRBV6-2 or TRBV6-3, with 8 bases identical to TRBD1. The length of the CDR3 is 12 residues. The germline gives CDR1 MNHEY, CDR2 SVGEGT. After removal of 5 bases from V and 6 bases from J, the junction contained 3 bases not matched to a gene. CDR3 bases: TGTGCCAGCAGTCACGACAGGGGCGAGCAGTACTTC. It is translated as CASSHDRGEQYF.